These T cell receptor beta chains were read from a single sample in a study of T cells in Graves' hyperthyroidism and ophthalmopathy. TCRdb re-derived calls from the multiplex PCR reads in MiXCR, one entry per CDR3 protein. The sample consists of 750,000 to 900,000 distinct CDR3 sequences, 35% to 40% of them appearing once. Sequenced material: blood. The source is a man aged 18 to 35 with Graves' hyperthyroidism. CDR3s leave out the opening cysteine and the closing phenylalanine or tryptophan.

TRBV7-3	TRBJ2-7	ASSYRREQY
TRBV19	TRBJ1-1	ASSPRTRRTEAF
TRBV5-1	TRBJ2-2	ASSYTPQGLAGTGELF
TRBV20-1	TRBJ1-5	SARGGGGVSNQPQH
TRBV7-9	TRBJ2-7	ASSPQGRNLYEQY
TRBV24-1	TRBJ1-5	ATSAVDSNQPQH
TRBV19	TRBJ1-1	ASSPDRGLNTEAF
TRBV5-1	TRBJ1-5	ASSLDKGQPQH
TRBV20-1	TRBJ1-5	SASSGSNQPQH
TRBV7-2	TRBJ2-5	ASSSGQGGQPQY
TRBV28	TRBJ2-6	ASVNRAGANVLT
TRBV10-3	TRBJ2-5	AISESGGGAEGAQY
TRBV7-2	TRBJ2-5	ASTTRTGGRGETQY
TRBV10-3	TRBJ2-5	ARATGGPGTSVETQY
TRBV7-8	TRBJ2-7	ASSPRQGTHEQY
TRBV10-3	TRBJ2-7	AISDRGDREGYEQY
TRBV10-3	TRBJ1-6	ATGGGGGGNSPLH
TRBV9	TRBJ2-6	ASSVGRGFASGANVLT
TRBV29-1	TRBJ2-5	SVGGGAGETQY
TRBV5-1	TRBJ1-1	ASSSTLPVNTEAF
TRBV12-3/TRBV12-4	TRBJ1-6	ASSGDRGNSPLH
TRBV10-3	TRBJ2-1	AIKLAGGRNEQF
TRBV12-3/TRBV12-4	TRBJ2-7	ASSFSGTSVEQY
TRBV7-2	TRBJ1-3	ASSFRIGSGNTIY
TRBV7-2	TRBJ1-5	ASSLWGGGRDQPQH
TRBV20-1	TRBJ2-7	SARQLSGRAYEQY
TRBV3-1	TRBJ2-7	ASSQAGLGNEQY
TRBV7-2	TRBJ2-7	ASSQSYRDLNYEQY
TRBV6-1	TRBJ2-2	ASSETSGSTGELF
TRBV12-3/TRBV12-4	TRBJ1-4	ASSPGLGEQKLF
TRBV20-1	TRBJ1-2	SASIQGGQGGYT
TRBV7-2	TRBJ1-1	VSSLGENTEAF
TRBV29-1	TRBJ1-1	SVCRQGAYTEAF
TRBV10-3	TRBJ1-1	ASSPGAGIRTGAF
TRBV20-1	TRBJ1-5	SASPDPDQPQH
TRBV29-1	TRBJ1-1	SVEEGQGNTEAF
TRBV19	TRBJ2-7	ASSSSPFYEQY
TRBV5-1	TRBJ2-6	ASSLADRGRANVLT
TRBV10-3	TRBJ1-4	ASSTGTGGAGNEKLF
TRBV20-1	TRBJ1-1	SVWQSNTEAF
TRBV5-1	TRBJ1-2	ASSTGTGRYGYT
TRBV29-1	TRBJ2-3	SVQRTSTDTQY
TRBV9	TRBJ1-2	ASSLDSGYGYT
TRBV11-2	TRBJ2-7	ASRPGPGILYEQY
TRBV19	TRBJ2-7	ATRRRDGTGGSSYEQY
TRBV6-6	TRBJ1-2	ASSTRTGDGYT
TRBV2	TRBJ2-3	ASSENGDTQY
TRBV20-1	TRBJ1-5	SASDYRAAGGQPQH
TRBV4-1	TRBJ1-1	ASSQVTQIEAF
TRBV7-8	TRBJ2-7	ASSPTTSSSYEQY
TRBV20-1	TRBJ1-6	SAQAPTDSPLH
TRBV25-1	TRBJ1-6	ASSDIQGSSSPLH
TRBV20-1	TRBJ1-3	SAMDLSGNTIY
TRBV5-4	TRBJ1-1	ASSEGMGQANEAF
TRBV20-1	TRBJ1-1	SARKTAEAL
TRBV25-1	TRBJ2-2	ASSMQGRVLDTGELF
TRBV7-9	TRBJ1-1	ASGLGPNTEAF
TRBV7-9	TRBJ1-2	ASSPGQSLGYGYT
TRBV5-8	TRBJ1-5	ASSLDGQAQH